This TCR beta chain was recorded in a study of T cell repertoires in cytomegalovirus infection. Turning to the study itself: It was the public TCR beta signatures that indicated both CMV infection and matching HLA type. Whole-study results and caveats: CMV-specific TCR beta clonotypes restricted by HLA-C dominated the ex vivo response.

The table lists this clonotype with a few counts. Its matching antigen is unknown. TCRdb re-analysed the reads in MiXCR, keeping a single row per CDR3 protein. Among around 100,000 distinct CDR3 sequences listed, about 40% were seen once. In germline, CDR1 is LGHNA, CDR2 YNFKEQ. This CDR3 has 13 amino acids. The V end lost 3 bases, the J end lost 6 bases, and 9 bases lay between the germline ends. The chain is built from TRBV4-2 and TRBJ2-1; D call uncertain. The sample consisted of CD8+ T cells from cultured PBMCs, taken from culture after CMV antigen stimulation. The clonotype comes from a human donor in good health (CMV status not recorded). Some clones in this sample may be carry-over from other donors' samples. CDR3 coding DNA: TGTGCCAGCAGCCATGGGTCCCCCAATGAGCAGTTCTTC. Translation: CASSHGSPNEQFF.